The 32 T cell receptor beta chains given below trace back to one sample, sequenced in a study of T-cell memory formation after mild COVID-19. MiXCR, run by TCRdb on the 5' RACE reads, gives a single entry per CDR3 protein. The sample comprises under 400,000 distinct CDR3 sequences, about 21% of which are singletons, and around 12% rests with the top ten. The sequenced sample was PBMCs or a T cell subset sorted from them (not recorded which). These receptors were collected from an adult woman who had mild COVID-19 (a few samples of this study predate the infection). Cell type and time point are not known.

This clonotype was observed a few times. The V call is TRBV24-1, the J call TRBJ2-1; 9 bases match TRBD1. Germline CDR1 is KGHDR and CDR2 is SFDVKD. The CDR3 length is 16 residues. V lost 4 bases, J lost 9 bases, and 12 bases stayed unmatched. This CDR3 is CATSDPGQGGEGEQFF. CDR3 bases: TGTGCCACCAGTGACCCGGGACAGGGTGGGGAGGGTGAGCAGTTCTTC.

This clonotype has ten or more counts. The rearrangement joins TRBV7-2 to TRBJ2-1; D possibly corresponds to TRBD1 (5 bases). The CDR3 sequence is 15 residues long. V lost 0 bases and J lost 0, with 6 bases in between. CDR1 is SGHTA, CDR2 FQGNSA, per germline. The CDR3 reads CASSLAGVSYNEQFF. CDR3 bases: TGTGCCAGCAGCTTAGCAGGGGTCTCCTACAATGAGCAGTTCTTC. Using reference TRBV7-2 and TRBJ2-1 for the parts outside the CDR3, the full variable domain is GAGVSQSPSNKVTEKGKDVELRCDPISGHTALYWYRQSLGQGLEFLIYFQGNSAPDKSGLPSDRFSAERTGGSVSTLTIQRTQQEDSAVYLCASSLAGVSYNEQFFGPGTRLTVL.

This chain joins TRBV19 and TRBJ1-1; TRBD1 agrees at 12 bases. CDR1 and CDR2 from the germline V gene are LNHDA and SQIVND (reference sequence). The V and J ends lost 5 bases and 10 bases, in that order; junction bases with no gene match: 5. The CDR3 loop spans 13 amino acids. In DNA form, the CDR3 reads TGTGCCAGTAGTGGGGGACAGGGGGCACCAGCTTTCTTT. Its protein product is CASSGGQGAPAFF. The full variable domain, in which reference TRBV19 and TRBJ1-1 provide the parts outside the CDR3, is DGGITQSPKYLFRKEGQNVTLSCEQNLNHDAMYWYRQDPGQGLRLIYYSQIVNDFQKGDIAEGYSVSREKKESFPLTVTSAQKNPTAFYLCASSGGQGAPAFFGQGTRLTVV.

In this sample, this clonotype turned up a few times. This chain uses TRBV20-1 with TRBJ1-5; 11 bases align to TRBD1. J gave up 0 bases and V 5 bases, and 3 bases lay outside the gene matches. Germline values: CDR1 DFQATT, CDR2 SNEGSKA (reference sequence). CDR3 length: 15 amino acids. The CDR3 DNA is TGCAGTGCTCCCGGGACAGGGGGTAGCAATCAGCCCCAGCATTTT. Translation gives CSAPGTGGSNQPQHF.

The table lists this clonotype with a few counts. This chain connects TRBV2 to TRBJ1-2, with D possibly TRBD1 on 6 matching bases. This CDR3 is 14 amino acids long. Looked up from germline, CDR1 is SNHLY and CDR2 is FYNNEI. V was clipped by 5 bases and J by 6 bases, with 16 bases between them. The CDR3 loop is CASSPTAGADGYTF. CDR3 in DNA: TGTGCCAGCAGTCCCACCGCGGGGGCAGATGGCTACACCTTC.

CDR3 DNA: TGCAGTGCTACCTATCTAGCGGGAGGGGACAATGAGCAGTTCTTC. Encoded protein: CSATYLAGGDNEQFF. The chain joins TRBV20-1 to TRBJ2-1; 12 bases map to TRBD2. This CDR3 is built from 15 residues. The germline V gene encodes CDR1 DFQATT and CDR2 SNEGSKA (reference sequence). J gave up 5 bases and V 4 bases, and 6 bases lay outside the gene matches.

The V gene is TRBV5-6, the J gene TRBJ1-1; D is unclear. Between the trimmed V and J ends, which lost 1 base and 8 bases, there was a span of 12 bases. Germline assignment: CDR1 SGHDT and CDR2 YYEEEE. The CDR3 length is 13 residues. For the CDR3, the DNA is TGTGCCAGCAGCTTGCCCTACAGACAAGAAGCTTTCTTT. Amino acids: CASSLPYRQEAFF. The full variable domain, its missing parts supplied by reference TRBV5-6 and TRBJ1-1, is DAGVTQSPTHLIKTRGQQVTLRCSPKSGHDTVSWYQQALGQGPQFIFQYYEEEERQRGNFPDRFSGHQFPNYSSELNVNALLLGDSALYLCASSLPYRQEAFFGQGTRLTVV.

The rearrangement joins TRBV27 to TRBJ1-5, with D unclear. V lost 3 bases to trimming and J lost 0 bases, with 9 bases between them. CDR1 and CDR2 from the germline V gene are MNHEY and SMNVEV (reference sequence). CDR3 length: 15 residues. CDR3 loop: CASSFHSNSNQPQHF. The CDR3 nucleotides read TGTGCCAGCAGTTTTCACAGTAATAGCAATCAGCCCCAGCATTTT.

This clonotype came up a few times. The rearrangement joins TRBV4-1 to TRBJ1-6; 7 positions match TRBD1. The CDR3 has 16 residues. J was trimmed by 5 bases and V by 1 base; bases with no gene match: 5. CDR1 is MGHRA and CDR2 is YSYEKL in the germline V gene. In DNA, the CDR3 is TGCGCCAGCAGCCAAGCAGGACAGGTAGATAATTCACCCCTCCACTTT. Encoded protein: CASSQAGQVDNSPLHF.

The J gene is TRBJ2-7, the V gene TRBV7-8; perhaps TRBD1 as D (6 bases). Trimming left V 4 bases short and J 5 bases short, with 12 bases between. This CDR3 has 13 residues. CDR1 is SGHVS and CDR2 is FQNEAQ in the germline V gene. CDR3 loop: CASSSNRVHEQYF. The CDR3 DNA follows: TGTGCCAGCAGCTCCAACAGGGTCCACGAGCAGTACTTC.

This clonotype was picked up a small number of times. The chain joins TRBV6-6 to TRBJ2-2, with 10 positions matching TRBD2. Trimming cost V 4 bases and J 5 bases; bases outside gene matches: 7. This CDR3 is built from 16 residues. The germline V gene encodes CDR1 MNHNY and CDR2 SVGAGI (reference sequence). CDR3 coding DNA: TGTGCCAGCAGTTCATCCGGGACTAGCGCGACCGGGGAGCTGTTTTTT. Amino acids: CASSSSGTSATGELFF.

V gene TRBV7-2 combines with J gene TRBJ2-1; no reliable D call. Germline V gene lookup returns CDR1 SGHTA and CDR2 FQGNSA. Trimming took 1 base from V and 12 from J, leaving 16 bases between them. The CDR3 contains 14 residues. CDR3 loop: CASSLVVGSDLQFF. Here the CDR3 DNA reads TGTGCCAGCAGCTTAGTCGTCGGGTCGGACCTGCAGTTCTTC.

CDR3 bases: TGCGCCAGCAGCCAACCGACAGGGATGAACACTGAAGCTTTCTTT. Its translation: CASSQPTGMNTEAFF. The chain joins TRBV4-1 to TRBJ1-1, with 7 bases identical to TRBD1. Germline values: CDR1 MGHRA, CDR2 YSYEKL. J lost 0 bases, V lost 2 bases, and 3 bases had no gene match. The CDR3 contains 15 residues.

The V call is TRBV5-5, the J call TRBJ2-7; D is undetermined. The V end lost 2 bases, the J end lost 2 bases, and 14 bases lay between the germline ends. The CDR3 contains 15 residues. In germline, CDR1 is SGHKS, CDR2 YYEKEE (reference sequence). The DNA for the CDR3 is TGTGCCAGCAGCTTCAGCTTTGGTGACGCCTACGAGCAGTACTTC. Its translation is CASSFSFGDAYEQYF.

This clonotype turned up a few times. The J gene is TRBJ2-5, the V gene TRBV7-9, with TRBD1 identical over 7 bases. Germline lookup yields CDR1 SEHNR and CDR2 FQNEAQ (reference sequence). This CDR3 comprises 14 residues. The ends lost 4 bases at V and 4 bases at J; junction bases unmatched: 6. The CDR3 sequence is CASSSRTGRETQYF. The CDR3 DNA is TGTGCCAGCAGCTCCCGGACAGGCCGAGAGACCCAGTACTTC.

V usage is TRBV12-3 or TRBV12-4 and J usage is TRBJ2-7, with TRBD2 matching over 7 bases. CDR3 length: 15 amino acids. V shed 3 bases and J 4 bases; nucleotides not matched to a gene: 9. CDR3 in amino acids: CASSFGLGATYEQYF. For the CDR3, the DNA is TGTGCCAGCAGTTTCGGACTAGGGGCGACGTACGAGCAGTACTTC.

Only a few counts were recorded for this clonotype. This sequence joins TRBV7-2 and TRBJ2-1, with 8 bases lining up with TRBD2. The CDR3 runs 15 residues. In germline, CDR1 is SGHTA, CDR2 FQGNSA. V shed 3 bases and J 5 bases; nucleotides not matched to a gene: 6. The CDR3 DNA sequence: TGTGCCAGCAGCTTTGGGGTAGCGGGGAACAATGAGCAGTTCTTC. It yields the protein CASSFGVAGNNEQFF.

This chain uses TRBV9 with TRBJ1-2, with D unresolved. Germline assignment: CDR1 SGDLS and CDR2 YYNGEE. V lost 0 bases to trimming and J lost 4 bases, with 13 bases between them. There are 15 residues in the CDR3. The CDR3 is CASSVGQHRGYGYTF. The CDR3 nucleotides are TGTGCCAGCAGCGTAGGACAACACCGGGGCTATGGCTACACCTTC.

The rearrangement joins TRBV7-3 to TRBJ2-5; tentative D call: TRBD1 (5 bases). Between the trimmed V and J ends, which lost 1 base and 4 bases, there was a span of 10 bases. CDR1 is SGHTA, CDR2 FQGTGA, per germline. The length of the CDR3 is 14 residues. The CDR3 reads CASSLSRDGETQYF. DNA for the CDR3: TGTGCCAGCAGCTTAAGCAGGGATGGAGAGACCCAGTACTTC.

The rearrangement links TRBV18 to TRBJ1-4, with a weak D call TRBD1 (6 bases). Trimming left V 5 bases short and J 7 bases short, with 17 bases between. This CDR3 has 15 amino acids. CDR1 and CDR2 from the germline V gene are KGHSH and LQKENI. The CDR3, as DNA: TGTGCCAGCTCAGAAGCCAGGGGAAGTGGTGAAAAACTGTTTTTT. Its translation is CASSEARGSGEKLFF.

A note on this clonotype: This may stem from a read error, because a much larger clone lies one nucleotide away. The gene calls are TRBV12-3 or TRBV12-4 and TRBJ2-3; 11 bases agree with TRBD2. The V gene end was trimmed by 3 bases and the J gene end by 5 bases; junction bases not matched to a gene: 1. The CDR3 spans 14 residues. The CDR3 sequence: CASSFSGGGDTQYF. The CDR3 DNA reads as TGTGCCAGCAGTTTTAGCGGGGGGGGAGATACGCAGTATTTT.

The chain is built from TRBV2 and TRBJ2-2; D gene uncertain. V was clipped by 4 bases and J by 3 bases, with 12 bases between them. This CDR3 comprises 15 residues. Germline V gene data show CDR1 as SNHLY and CDR2 as FYNNEI. The CDR3 DNA reads TGTGCCAGCAGTGTAGTAGGGTCGGACACCGGGGAGCTGTTTTTT. This codes for CASSVVGSDTGELFF.

CDR3 in amino acids: CSASLRVTDEQFF. CDR3 bases: TGCAGTGCTAGTTTGCGGGTTACCGATGAGCAGTTCTTC. The V and J genes are TRBV20-1 and TRBJ2-1, with D perhaps TRBD2 (5 bases). V lost 3 bases, J lost 8 bases, and 14 bases lay in between. There are 13 residues in the CDR3. Germline V lookup: CDR1 DFQATT, CDR2 SNEGSKA (reference sequence).

This clonotype was seen only a few times. The chain joins TRBV24-1 to TRBJ2-3; TRBD2 matches 9 bases. Germline-derived CDR1 and CDR2 are KGHDR and SFDVKD. The junction had 1 base not matched to a gene; V was cut back by 1 base and J by 0 bases. This CDR3 has 16 amino acids. CDR3 bases: TGTGCCACCAGTGATTTCACTAGCGGGAGCACAGATACGCAGTATTTT. Translated: CATSDFTSGSTDTQYF.

This clonotype was seen a handful of times. The chain is built from TRBV19 and TRBJ1-5; TRBD1 might be the D (5 bases). The CDR3 extends over 13 amino acids. Trimming removed 5 bases at V and 7 bases at J, with 12 bases between. Per germline, CDR1 LNHDA and CDR2 SQIVND (reference sequence). The CDR3 reads CASSPQGSQPQHF. For the CDR3, the DNA is TGTGCCAGTAGTCCTCAGGGTTCGCAGCCCCAGCATTTT.

The chain recombines TRBV6-5 with TRBJ2-1; 7 nucleotides match TRBD2. The germline V gene has CDR1 MNHEY and CDR2 SVGAGI. The CDR3 covers 14 residues. After removal of 2 bases from V and 5 bases from J, the junction contained 3 bases not matched to a gene. The CDR3 DNA reads TGTGCCAGCAGTTACCGGGGGGTCGACAATGAGCAGTTCTTC. Translated, it gives CASSYRGVDNEQFF.

The chain has TRBV27 and TRBJ2-4; the D gene is possibly TRBD2 (5 bases). Trimming cost V 5 bases and J 1 base, with 24 bases left between them. This CDR3 region has 19 residues. CDR1 and CDR2 (germline): MNHEY, SMNVEV (reference sequence). The CDR3 protein is CASSPYRDWLADAKNIQYF. In DNA form, the CDR3 reads TGTGCCAGCAGTCCCTACCGAGACTGGCTAGCTGATGCCAAAAACATTCAGTACTTC.

This clonotype was seen more than once but under ten times. The gene calls are TRBV6-1 and TRBJ1-1; D gene unclear. Between the trimmed V and J ends, which lost 7 bases and 3 bases, there was a span of 12 bases. The germline V gene encodes CDR1 MNHNS and CDR2 SASEGT. The CDR3 length is 13 residues. DNA for the CDR3: TGTGCCAGCAAAGCGCTCGTGGACACTGAAGCTTTCTTT. This gives the protein CASKALVDTEAFF.

This clonotype has just a few counts. The genes are TRBV12-3 or TRBV12-4 and TRBJ2-7; TRBD2 aligns across 9 bases. This CDR3 is 15 amino acids long. V was pared by 5 bases and J by 0 bases, with 5 bases of the junction left unmatched. CDR3 residues: CASSRLAVSSYEQYF. As DNA, the CDR3 is TGTGCCAGCAGTCGACTAGCGGTAAGCTCCTACGAGCAGTACTTC.

This sequence joins TRBV20-1 and TRBJ2-3; TRBD2 might be the D (6 bases). V was shortened by 2 bases and J by 0 bases, with 9 bases between the two germline ends. The CDR3 contains 14 residues. Germline V gene sequence: CDR1 DFQATT, CDR2 SNEGSKA (reference sequence). The CDR3 sequence: CSARRLGSTDTQYF. CDR3 in DNA: TGCAGTGCTAGAAGACTAGGCAGCACAGATACGCAGTATTTT.

The CDR3 protein is CASSQGQGGDYGYTF. For the CDR3, the DNA is TGCGCCAGCAGCCAGGGACAGGGAGGAGACTATGGCTACACCTTC. The gene calls are TRBV5-1 and TRBJ1-2; 9 positions agree with TRBD1. The length of the CDR3 is 15 residues. CDR1 SGHRS and CDR2 YFSETQ come from the germline V gene. The trim removed 4 bases at V and 3 bases at J, leaving 7 bases unmatched.

The chain uses TRBV7-2 and TRBJ2-1; possibly TRBD2 for D (6 bases). CDR3 length: 15 residues. The germline V gene encodes CDR1 SGHTA and CDR2 FQGNSA. V was pared by 3 bases and J by 0 bases, with 9 bases between. CDR3 protein: CASSLAGNSYNEQFF. In nucleotides, the CDR3 is TGTGCCAGCAGCTTGGCGGGAAACTCCTACAATGAGCAGTTCTTC.